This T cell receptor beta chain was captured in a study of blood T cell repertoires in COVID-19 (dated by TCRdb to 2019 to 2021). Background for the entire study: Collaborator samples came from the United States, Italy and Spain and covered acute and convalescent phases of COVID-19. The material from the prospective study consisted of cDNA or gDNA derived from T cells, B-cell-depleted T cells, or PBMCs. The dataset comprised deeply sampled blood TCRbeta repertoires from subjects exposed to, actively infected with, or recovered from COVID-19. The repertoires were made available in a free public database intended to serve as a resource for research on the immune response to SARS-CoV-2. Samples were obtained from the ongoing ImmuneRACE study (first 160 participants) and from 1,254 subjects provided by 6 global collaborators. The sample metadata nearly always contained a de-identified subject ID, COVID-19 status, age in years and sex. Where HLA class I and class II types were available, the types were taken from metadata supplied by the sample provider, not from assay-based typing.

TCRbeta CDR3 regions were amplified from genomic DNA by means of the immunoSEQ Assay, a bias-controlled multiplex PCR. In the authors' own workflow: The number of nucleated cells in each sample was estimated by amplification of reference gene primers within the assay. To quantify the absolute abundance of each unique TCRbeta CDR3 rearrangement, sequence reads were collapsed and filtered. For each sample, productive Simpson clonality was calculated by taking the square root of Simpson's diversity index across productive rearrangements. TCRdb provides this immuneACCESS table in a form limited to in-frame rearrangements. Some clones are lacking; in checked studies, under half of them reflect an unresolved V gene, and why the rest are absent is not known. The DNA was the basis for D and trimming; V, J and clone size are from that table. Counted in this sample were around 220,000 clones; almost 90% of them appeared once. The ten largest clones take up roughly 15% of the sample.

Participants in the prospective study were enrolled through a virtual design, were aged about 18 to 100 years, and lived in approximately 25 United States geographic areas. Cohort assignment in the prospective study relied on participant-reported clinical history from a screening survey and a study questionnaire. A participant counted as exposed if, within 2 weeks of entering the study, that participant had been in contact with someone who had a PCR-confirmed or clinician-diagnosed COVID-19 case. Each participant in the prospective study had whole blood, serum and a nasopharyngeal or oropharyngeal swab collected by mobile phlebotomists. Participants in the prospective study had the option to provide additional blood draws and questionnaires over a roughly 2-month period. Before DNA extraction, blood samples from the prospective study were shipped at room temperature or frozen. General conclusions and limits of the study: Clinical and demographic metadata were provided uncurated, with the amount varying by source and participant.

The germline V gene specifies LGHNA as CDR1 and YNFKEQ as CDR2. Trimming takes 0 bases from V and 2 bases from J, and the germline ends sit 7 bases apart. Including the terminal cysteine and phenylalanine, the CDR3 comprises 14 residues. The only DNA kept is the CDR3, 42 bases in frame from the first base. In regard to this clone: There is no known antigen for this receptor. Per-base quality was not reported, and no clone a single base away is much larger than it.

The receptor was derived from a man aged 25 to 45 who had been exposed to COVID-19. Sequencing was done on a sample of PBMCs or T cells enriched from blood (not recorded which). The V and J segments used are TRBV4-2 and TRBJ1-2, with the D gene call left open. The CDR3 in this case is CASSQDTRNYGYTF. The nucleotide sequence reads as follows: TGTGCCAGCAGCCAAGATACTCGGAACTATGGCTACACCTTC.